Shown below are 28 T cell receptor beta chains from a single sample sequenced in a study of fetal regulatory T cell absence and autoimmunity. Produced via immunoSEQ multiplex PCR; TCRdb's table is partial and in-frame only. The sample yields around 100,000 clones, roughly 78% seen once. Sequencing used pancreas tissue. Every receptor here comes from a male donor with IPEX syndrome.

The genes are TRBV6-5 and TRBJ1-2; TRBD1 agrees at 7 bases. Trimming cost V 0 bases and J 3 bases; bases outside gene matches: 4. The CDR3 runs to 15 residues. Germline-derived CDR1 and CDR2 are MNHEY and SVGAGI. The CDR3 DNA reads TGTGCCAGCAGTTACTCGGCAGGGGGTCACTATGGCTACACCTTC. It encodes CASSYSAGGHYGYTF.

The gene calls are TRBV23-1 and TRBJ2-7; 9 nucleotides line up with TRBD1. TRBV23-1 is classed as an ORF, of uncertain function. V shed 2 bases and J 4 bases; nucleotides not matched to a gene: 9. The CDR3 contains 16 residues. CDR3 residues: CASSQRSRQGGYEQYF. The CDR3 DNA sequence: TGCGCCAGCAGTCAAAGGTCCCGACAGGGGGGGTACGAGCAGTACTTC.

The rearrangement joins TRBV6-6 to TRBJ2-5; D perhaps matches TRBD1 (6 bases). V shed 4 bases and J shed 5 bases, with 14 bases lying between them. Germline V lookup: CDR1 MNHNY, CDR2 SVGAGI (reference sequence). The CDR3 totals 14 residues. DNA of the CDR3: TGTGCCAGCAGTTCCCCTGGGGGCGGGGAGACCCAGTACTTC. This translates into CASSSPGGGETQYF.

V and J are TRBV30 and TRBJ1-2; TRBD1 might be the D (6 bases). From germline, CDR1 is GTSNPN and CDR2 SVGIG (reference sequence). Between the trimmed V and J ends, which lost 3 bases and 4 bases, there was a span of 15 bases. CDR3 length: 14 amino acids. CDR3 in amino acids: CAWSKGESSYGYTF. The CDR3 coding sequence is TGTGCCTGGAGCAAGGGGGAAAGCAGCTATGGCTACACCTTC.

The rearrangement links TRBV7-8 to TRBJ1-1; D unresolved. The germline CDR1 and CDR2 sequences are SGHVS and FQNEAQ. This CDR3 spans 12 amino acids. The V and J ends lost 5 bases and 2 bases respectively, with 6 bases between them. CDR3 nucleotide sequence: TGTGCCAGCAGCAACTATAACACTGAAGCTTTCTTT. Translating it yields CASSNYNTEAFF.

The chain links TRBV4-1 to TRBJ2-7; 7 bases match TRBD2. The CDR3 is made up of 15 amino acids. The V segment lost 1 base and the J segment 5 bases; nucleotides outside the gene matches: 8. CDR1 and CDR2 (germline): MGHRA, YSYEKL. CDR3 in DNA: TGCGCCAGCAGCCAAGTTACACTAGCGTGGCACGAGCAGTACTTC. Translated: CASSQVTLAWHEQYF.

This clone turned up a few times. The rearrangement joins TRBV25-1 to TRBJ2-7; D not certain. Germline V gene sequence: CDR1 MGHDK, CDR2 SYGVNS. CDR3 size: 11 residues. V lost 4 bases, J lost 4 bases, and 5 bases lay in between. The CDR3 here is CASSGKYEQYF. CDR3 in DNA: TGTGCCAGCAGTGGCAAATACGAGCAGTACTTC.

J is TRBJ2-7 and V is TRBV5-4, with 7 bases lining up with TRBD2. This CDR3 is 15 amino acids long. V shed 4 bases, J shed 5 bases, and the junction held 12 bases outside the gene matches. CDR1 and CDR2 from the germline V gene are SGHNT and YYREEE (reference sequence). In nucleotides, the CDR3 is TGTGCCAGCAGCCCTAGCGGCGGCGGCTTGGACGAGCAGTACTTC. It is translated as CASSPSGGGLDEQYF. The variable domain in full, with the rest retrieved from reference TRBV5-4 and TRBJ2-7, is ETGVTQSPTHLIKTRGQQVTLRCSSQSGHNTVSWYQQALGQGPQFIFQYYREEENGRGNFPPRFSGLQFPNYSSELNVNALELDDSALYLCASSPSGGGLDEQYFGPGTRLTVT.

The chain employs TRBV4-1 and TRBJ2-7; 8 bases agree with TRBD1. The CDR3 covers 16 residues. V was clipped by 3 bases and J by 0 bases; unmatched bases: 7. Germline V lookup: CDR1 MGHRA, CDR2 YSYEKL. Here the CDR3 reads CASSHPDRGSSYEQYF. For the CDR3, the DNA is TGCGCCAGCAGCCATCCAGACAGGGGAAGCTCCTACGAGCAGTACTTC.

This chain uses TRBV4-3 with TRBJ1-2, with D unresolved. The length of the CDR3 is 15 residues. CDR1 is LGHNA, CDR2 YSLEER, per germline. V was cut by 0 bases and J by 3 bases, with 11 bases left in between. Written as DNA, the CDR3 is TGCGCCAGCAGCCAAGATGCGGGTTGGGACTATGGCTACACCTTC. It is translated as CASSQDAGWDYGYTF.

The gene calls are TRBV29-1 and TRBJ1-5; D remains ambiguous. The CDR3 runs to 14 residues. Trimming took off 4 bases at V and 1 base at J, with 11 bases between the two ends. Germline lookup yields CDR1 SQVTM and CDR2 ANQGSEA. CDR3 protein: CSVGLGKSNQPQHF. The CDR3 region has the DNA TGCAGCGTTGGACTCGGAAAAAGCAATCAGCCCCAGCATTTT. Complete variable domain (other parts from reference TRBV29-1 and TRBJ1-5): SAVISQKPSRDICQRGTSLTIQCQVDSQVTMMFWYRQQPGQSLTLIATANQGSEATYESGFVIDKFPISRPNLTFSTLTVSNMSPEDSSIYLCSVGLGKSNQPQHFGDGTRLSIL.

The chain joins TRBV25-1 to TRBJ2-4; D is undetermined. Germline V CDR1 and CDR2: MGHDK, SYGVNS. This CDR3 spans 10 amino acids. Between the trimmed V and J ends, which lost 8 bases and 6 bases, there was a span of 5 bases. CDR3 nucleotide sequence: TGTGCCAGCGTACGAAACATTCAGTACTTC. Its translation is CASVRNIQYF.

The V gene is TRBV5-1, the J gene TRBJ2-3, with D perhaps TRBD2 (12 bases). CDR1 and CDR2 from the germline V gene are SGHRS and YFSETQ. This CDR3 is built from 22 residues. Trimming left V 3 bases short and J 1 base short, with 33 bases between. CDR3 nucleotide sequence: TGCGCCAGCAGCTCGCTGGGACAGGGGGGATCTAGCGGGAGGGGTGGCACAGATACGCAGTATTTT. It is translated as CASSSLGQGGSSGRGGTDTQYF. Supplemented by reference TRBV5-1 and TRBJ2-3, the full variable domain reads KAGVTQTPRYLIKTRGQQVTLSCSPISGHRSVSWYQQTPGQGLQFLFEYFSETQRNKGNFPGRFSGRQFSNSRSEMNVSTLELGDSALYLCASSSLGQGGSSGRGGTDTQYFGPGTRLTVL.

The chain carries TRBV4-1 and TRBJ1-1; TRBD1 is a possible D gene (6 bases). Per the germline V gene, CDR1 is MGHRA and CDR2 is YSYEKL. Deletions cut 1 base from V and 4 bases from J, with 13 bases between. There are 15 residues in the CDR3. CDR3 amino acids: CASSQVQGLGTEAFF. The CDR3 DNA follows: TGCGCCAGCAGCCAAGTACAGGGCTTAGGCACTGAAGCTTTCTTT.

The genes are TRBV7-9 and TRBJ1-1; D unclear. This CDR3 region has 10 residues. The germline V gene has CDR1 SEHNR and CDR2 FQNEAQ (reference sequence). V shed 4 bases and J shed 7 bases, with 4 bases lying between them. CDR3 in DNA: TGTGCCAGCAGCTCCGGTGAAGCTTTCTTT. Encoded protein: CASSSGEAFF.

This chain joins TRBV4-1 and TRBJ1-2, with D maybe TRBD1 (6 bases). The CDR3 length is 16 residues. V shed 1 base and J shed 3 bases, with 15 bases lying between them. Per germline, CDR1 MGHRA and CDR2 YSYEKL. For the CDR3, the DNA is TGCGCCAGCAGCCAAGGCCCCGAACAGGGAGACTATGGCTACACCTTC. The encoded protein is CASSQGPEQGDYGYTF.

J is TRBJ2-5 and V is TRBV2; TRBD2 agrees at 9 bases. Germline-derived CDR1 and CDR2 are SNHLY and FYNNEI. CDR3 size: 15 residues. V shed 6 bases, J shed 1 base, and the junction held 6 bases outside the gene matches. The CDR3 DNA is TGTGCCAGCAGCGATAGCGGGAGTTTCCAAGAGACCCAGTACTTC. Translated, it gives CASSDSGSFQETQYF.

The rearrangement uses TRBV6-5 and TRBJ1-2, with 8 bases aligning to TRBD1. There are 13 residues in the CDR3. Germline V gene sequence: CDR1 MNHEY, CDR2 SVGAGI. With 0 bases clipped from V and 8 bases from J, the junction kept 2 bases outside the gene matches. CDR3 DNA: TGTGCCAGCAGTTACTCGGCAGGGGGCGGCTACACCTTC. This sequence encodes CASSYSAGGGYTF.

This sequence joins TRBV4-3 and TRBJ2-7; 11 bases line up with TRBD2. Germline CDR1 and CDR2: LGHNA and YSLEER. The CDR3 totals 16 residues. V was clipped by 1 base and J by 3 bases; unmatched bases: 5. This CDR3 reads CASSQAIAGGLYEQYF. The CDR3 DNA reads TGCGCCAGCAGCCAAGCGATAGCGGGGGGGCTCTACGAGCAGTACTTC.

The chain joins TRBV27 to TRBJ1-4; D gene ambiguous. The germline V gene encodes CDR1 MNHEY and CDR2 SMNVEV (reference sequence). This CDR3 is built from 15 residues. V was shortened by 3 bases and J by 3 bases, with 11 bases between the two germline ends. This chain's CDR3 is CASSLEGSPNEKLFF. The CDR3, as DNA: TGTGCCAGCAGTTTGGAGGGATCCCCTAATGAAAAACTGTTTTTT. The whole variable domain, filled in from reference TRBV27 and TRBJ1-4, reads EAQVTQNPRYLITVTGKKLTVTCSQNMNHEYMSWYRQDPGLGLRQIYYSMNVEVTDKGDVPEGYKVSRKEKRNFPLILESPSPNQTSLYFCASSLEGSPNEKLFFGSGTQLSVL.

Only a few counts were recorded for this clone. The chain joins TRBV27 to TRBJ2-5; the D gene could be TRBD1 or TRBD2 (6 bases each). CDR1 and CDR2 (germline): MNHEY, SMNVEV (reference sequence). V dropped 5 bases and J dropped 5 bases, with 12 bases sitting between them. The CDR3 spans 13 residues. CDR3 sequence reads: CASSPGARETQYF. CDR3 in DNA: TGTGCCAGCAGTCCGGGGGCTAGGGAGACCCAGTACTTC.

This clone was picked up a small number of times. The rearrangement links TRBV6-4 to TRBJ2-3, with a possible D match to TRBD2 (6 bases). The CDR3 runs to 16 residues. The V and J ends lost 2 bases and 5 bases respectively, with 17 bases between them. Germline V gene sequence: CDR1 MRHNA, CDR2 SNTAGT. The CDR3 region has the DNA TGTGCCAGCAGTGACGGTTTGCGGGAAAATGGAGATACGCAGTATTTT. This gives the protein CASSDGLRENGDTQYF.

This clone was counted between two and nine times. The CDR3 loop is CASSIVTDSPTMNTEAFF. CDR3 DNA sequence: TGTGCCAGTAGTATAGTCACGGACAGTCCTACCATGAACACTGAAGCTTTCTTT. This chain links TRBV19 with TRBJ1-1, with D tentatively TRBD1 (6 bases). Germline-derived CDR1 and CDR2 are LNHDA and SQIVND (reference sequence). With 1 base removed from V and 0 bases from J, the gap between germline ends came to 18 bases. The CDR3 length is 18 residues.

The V gene is TRBV11-2, the J gene TRBJ2-1; 13 bases match TRBD2. Trimming at V came to 0 bases and at J to 4 bases, leaving 9 bases not matched to a gene. Germline lookup yields CDR1 SGHAT and CDR2 FQNNGV. The CDR3 consists of 19 residues. The CDR3 bases are TGTGCCAGCAGCTTAGAAGGACTAGCGGGAGTATGGGGGTACAATGAGCAGTTCTTC. It is translated as CASSLEGLAGVWGYNEQFF.

The rearrangement uses TRBV6-6 and TRBJ2-3; TRBD2 might be the D (5 bases). Trimming removed 6 bases at V and 4 bases at J, with 8 bases between. Germline V gene lookup returns CDR1 MNHNY and CDR2 SVGAGI (reference sequence). The length of the CDR3 is 12 residues. This CDR3 reads CASSFSADTQYF. As DNA, the CDR3 is TGTGCCAGCAGCTTTAGCGCAGATACGCAGTATTTT.

The V and J genes are TRBV5-1 and TRBJ2-7; D is unresolved. With 0 bases removed from V and 1 base from J, the gap between germline ends came to 11 bases. The CDR3 contains 15 residues. In germline, CDR1 is SGHRS, CDR2 YFSETQ. The DNA of the CDR3 is TGCGCCAGCAGCTTGGGACCCGTCCTTTCCTACGAGCAGTACTTC. Residues: CASSLGPVLSYEQYF.

The V call is TRBV9, the J call TRBJ2-5; possible D gene TRBD1, 5 bases. Germline CDR1 is SGDLS and CDR2 is YYNGEE. The CDR3 runs to 15 residues. Trimming left V 3 bases short and J 5 bases short, with 17 bases between. DNA for the CDR3: TGTGCCAGCAGCGGAGAGGACACCCCGCTGGAGACCCAGTACTTC. It yields the protein CASSGEDTPLETQYF.

In its sample, this clone was seen a few times. The chain carries TRBV2 and TRBJ1-2; the match to TRBD1 covers 9 bases. Germline V gives CDR1 SNHLY, CDR2 FYNNEI. V trimming: 6 bases; J trimming: 8 bases; junction bases outside the gene matches: 10. This CDR3 has 14 amino acids. CDR3 amino acids: CASSAGQGRGGYTF. CDR3 in DNA: TGTGCCAGCAGCGCTGGACAGGGGAGAGGAGGCTACACCTTC.